What follows are 31 T cell receptor beta chains derived from one specimen sequenced in a study of cytomegalovirus exposure and HLA in healthy donors. With 60 Vbeta and 13 Jbeta primers, the PCR was carried out. TCRdb's table, derived via immunoSEQ multiplex PCR, lists solely in-frame clones and lacks some. The sample's table shows tens of thousands of clones. Sequenced: PBMCs. These TCRs come from a woman in her 30s in good health and CMV-seropositive.

The V gene is TRBV5-1, the J gene TRBJ1-2; the match to TRBD1 covers 7 bases. Trimming cost V 4 bases and J 6 bases; bases outside gene matches: 9. The CDR3 runs to 14 residues. Germline CDR1 and CDR2: SGHRS and YFSETQ. CDR3 sequence (DNA): TGCGCCAGCAGCACCCTGACAGGGAAGGATGGCTACACCTTC. Its protein is CASSTLTGKDGYTF.

With respect to this clone: A read error may account for a junction end that differs from germline. This CDR3 is also generated by other DNA sequences in the sample. The chain links TRBV30 to TRBJ2-6; TRBD1 agrees at 9 bases. In germline, CDR1 is GTSNPN, CDR2 SVGIG (reference sequence). The CDR3 runs to 17 residues. CDR3 DNA: TGTGCCTGGTTTAGGGACAGGGCACGCTCTGGGGCCAACGTCCTGACTTTT. Translated, it gives CAWFRDRARSGANVLTF.

This chain connects TRBV5-4 to TRBJ2-7; TRBD2 agrees at 7 bases. J gave up 5 bases and V 5 bases, and 13 bases lay outside the gene matches. The CDR3 covers 15 residues. Germline CDR1 SGHNT, CDR2 YYREEE (reference sequence). CDR3 in DNA: TGTGCCAGCAGTGTAGAATTGGGGGGGGGTAACGAGCAGTACTTC. Translation: CASSVELGGGNEQYF.

V gene TRBV27 combines with J gene TRBJ1-2; possible D gene TRBD1, 5 bases. The germline V gene has CDR1 MNHEY and CDR2 SMNVEV (reference sequence). This CDR3 has 14 residues. V was trimmed by 0 bases and J by 7 bases, leaving 12 bases between them. The CDR3 is CASSLSGGASGYTF. As DNA, the CDR3 is TGTGCCAGCAGTTTATCGGGAGGGGCGAGTGGCTACACCTTC.

V and J are TRBV18 and TRBJ2-5; 7 nucleotides align to TRBD1. The J call is uncertain, as TRBJ2-7 better fits the DNA end. CDR3 length: 14 residues. Germline lookup yields CDR1 KGHSH and CDR2 LQKENI. As DNA, the CDR3 is TGTGCCAGCTCACCAACAGGGGACTCCTACGAGCAGTACTTC. Residues: CASSPTGDSYEQYF.

Notes on this clone: An end of the junction differs from the germline gene, which may be a read error. The chain recombines TRBV2 with TRBJ2-7, with 9 bases identical to TRBD1. CDR3 size: 12 residues. Germline loops: CDR1 SNHLY, CDR2 FYNNEI. In DNA form, the CDR3 reads TGTGCCAGCCGTGACAGGGGGTACGAGCAGTACTTC. It codes for CASRDRGYEQYF.

The genes are TRBV11-2 and TRBJ2-5; 7 bases are a match to TRBD2. The CDR3 is 13 amino acids. CDR1 and CDR2 from the germline V gene are SGHAT and FQNNGV. V shed 5 bases, J shed 3 bases, and the junction held 3 bases outside the gene matches. This chain's CDR3 is CASSTGLKETQYF. Here the CDR3 DNA reads TGTGCCAGCAGCACGGGACTAAAAGAGACCCAGTACTTC.

J is TRBJ2-2 and V is TRBV11-2, with TRBD1 as a possible D gene (5 bases). The CDR3 extends over 15 amino acids. Germline CDR1 and CDR2: SGHAT and FQNNGV. The V end lost 1 base, the J end lost 5 bases, and 11 bases lay between the germline ends. As DNA, the CDR3 is TGTGCCAGCAGCTTAGTTCAGGGAAAAACCGGGGAGCTGTTTTTT. As protein: CASSLVQGKTGELFF.

Notes on this clone: Mismatch with germline at one junction end may stem from a read error. The chain employs TRBV30 and TRBJ1-5; D uncertain. Germline V gives CDR1 GTSNPN, CDR2 SVGIG (reference sequence). This CDR3 has 13 amino acids. CDR3 DNA sequence: TGTGCCTGGAGTGTAAGAGGGTTTCAGCCCAAGCATTTT. Translating it yields CAWSVRGFQPKHF.

The rearrangement joins TRBV7-8 to TRBJ2-3, with TRBD1 as a possible D gene (5 bases). V was clipped by 1 base and J by 5 bases, with 16 bases between them. This CDR3 is 16 amino acids long. The germline V gene encodes CDR1 SGHVS and CDR2 FQNEAQ. The CDR3 sequence is CASSLDVTEIVDTQYF. The CDR3 DNA follows: TGTGCCAGCAGCTTAGATGTGACAGAAATCGTAGATACGCAGTATTTT.

Here the CDR3 DNA reads TGTGCCAGCAGTTTCTCGACAGGGGGTTCGGCTGAAGCTTTCTTT. It encodes CASSFSTGGSAEAFF. The chain couples TRBV6-5 to TRBJ1-1, with 9 bases lining up with TRBD1. J lost 6 bases, V lost 4 bases, and 9 bases had no gene match. This CDR3 region has 15 residues. CDR1 and CDR2 (germline): MNHEY, SVGAGI.

The chain carries TRBV11-2 and TRBJ1-4; D gene unclear. This CDR3 contains 14 residues. Between the trimmed V and J ends, which lost 5 bases and 0 bases, there was a span of 7 bases. CDR1 SGHAT and CDR2 FQNNGV come from the germline V gene. As DNA, the CDR3 is TGTGCCAGCAGCATCCGGGCAACTAATGAAAAACTGTTTTTT. Protein: CASSIRATNEKLFF.

V is TRBV30 and J is TRBJ2-3, with 7 bases identical to TRBD1. This CDR3 region has 15 residues. In germline, CDR1 is GTSNPN, CDR2 SVGIG (reference sequence). The trim removed 2 bases at V and 0 bases at J, leaving 5 bases unmatched. The CDR3 spells CAWSTETGSTDTQYF. The DNA of the CDR3 is TGTGCCTGGAGTACCGAGACAGGGAGCACAGATACGCAGTATTTT.

This sequence joins TRBV29-1 and TRBJ1-1; 8 nucleotides match TRBD1. The CDR3 spans 13 residues. Germline V CDR1 and CDR2: SQVTM, ANQGSEA. J was trimmed by 5 bases and V by 3 bases; bases with no gene match: 5. DNA of the CDR3: TGCAGCGTTGATCGGACAGGGAATACTGAAGCTTTCTTT. Amino acids: CSVDRTGNTEAFF.

Here the CDR3 DNA reads TGTGCCAGCAGTTTCATAGATCGCAATTCACCCCTCCACTTT. This sequence encodes CASSFIDRNSPLHF. J is TRBJ1-6 and V is TRBV28; D not certain. Trimming left V 3 bases short and J 7 bases short, with 10 bases between. The CDR3 covers 14 residues. Per germline, CDR1 MDHEN and CDR2 SYDVKM.

The rearrangement uses TRBV5-4 and TRBJ1-6, with a possible D match to TRBD1 (5 bases). V was cut by 0 bases and J by 4 bases, with 5 bases left in between. Germline loops: CDR1 SGHNT, CDR2 YYREEE (reference sequence). The CDR3 has 14 residues. CDR3 DNA sequence: TGTGCCAGCAGCTTGGAGGGGTATAATTCACCCCTCCACTTT. Translating it yields CASSLEGYNSPLHF.

V is TRBV5-1 and J is TRBJ2-3; 8 bases line up with TRBD2. The ends lost 5 bases at V and 5 bases at J; junction bases unmatched: 16. The CDR3 runs 17 residues. The V gene's germline CDR1 is SGHRS and CDR2 YFSETQ. CDR3 sequence (DNA): TGCGCCAGCAGGCACTTGGGACCCAGAGCGGGGGAAGATACGCAGTATTTT. The encoded protein is CASRHLGPRAGEDTQYF.

J is TRBJ2-5 and V is TRBV11-3; 15 bases fit TRBD2. The junction had 7 bases not matched to a gene; V was cut back by 5 bases and J by 0 bases. The V gene's germline CDR1 is SGHNT and CDR2 YENEEA. This CDR3 contains 18 residues. In DNA form, the CDR3 reads TGTGCCAGCAGCCATGGACTAGCGGGAGGGTCGAACCAAGAGACCCAGTACTTC. It is translated as CASSHGLAGGSNQETQYF.

The rearrangement links TRBV28 to TRBJ2-3; 8 bases line up with TRBD2. The CDR3 is 16 residues long. V lost 3 bases to trimming and J lost 5 bases; unmatched junction nucleotides: 10. The V gene's germline CDR1 is MDHEN and CDR2 SYDVKM. CDR3 in DNA: TGTGCCAGCAGTTTCAAAGCGGGGGTTGGGGGAGATACGCAGTATTTT. It specifies CASSFKAGVGGDTQYF.

The J gene is TRBJ1-1, the V gene TRBV6-5; a possible D gene is TRBD1 (5 bases). Germline V gene lookup returns CDR1 MNHEY and CDR2 SVGAGI. Trimming stripped 5 bases from V and 5 bases from J, with 12 bases between. This CDR3 comprises 13 residues. The CDR3 coding sequence is TGTGCCAGCAGTCGACAAGGGGTGACTGAAGCTTTCTTT. This translates into CASSRQGVTEAFF.

The chain couples TRBV28 to TRBJ1-2; the D is unclear. Trimming took off 4 bases at V and 4 bases at J, with 13 bases between the two ends. From germline, CDR1 is MDHEN and CDR2 SYDVKM. This CDR3 is 14 amino acids long. The CDR3, as DNA: TGTGCCAGCAGTTATGGACTTGCCTCCTATGGCTACACCTTC. As protein: CASSYGLASYGYTF.

The chain has TRBV11-2 and TRBJ1-3, with 9 bases lining up with TRBD1. The CDR3 extends over 14 amino acids. V was clipped by 5 bases and J by 7 bases; unmatched bases: 6. CDR1 and CDR2 from the germline V gene are SGHAT and FQNNGV. The CDR3 bases are TGTGCCAGCAGCCTACAGGGGGCGAGGAACACCATATATTTT. It yields the protein CASSLQGARNTIYF.

The chain uses TRBV4-2 and TRBJ2-7, with D hard to call. Trimming took 4 bases from V and 3 from J, leaving 10 bases between them. CDR3 size: 13 residues. CDR1 is LGHNA, CDR2 YNFKEQ, per germline. The CDR3 is CASSLQPGYEQYF. The CDR3, as DNA: TGTGCCAGCAGCCTCCAACCGGGCTACGAGCAGTACTTC.

The rearrangement uses TRBV25-1 and TRBJ2-5; 13 nucleotides line up with TRBD2. The germline gives CDR1 MGHDK, CDR2 SYGVNS. The CDR3 contains 15 residues. The trim removed 7 bases at V and 1 base at J, leaving 3 bases unmatched. The CDR3 reads CASTGTSGTQETQYF. CDR3 nucleotide sequence: TGTGCCAGCACCGGGACTAGCGGGACCCAAGAGACCCAGTACTTC.

Measured by frequency, this clone is medium-sized (0.01 to 0.1%). The chain recombines TRBV16 with TRBJ2-7; D perhaps matches TRBD2 (5 bases). The CDR3 is made up of 14 amino acids. The germline gives CDR1 KGHSY, CDR2 FQNENV. V shed 5 bases and J shed 4 bases, with 15 bases lying between them. The CDR3 DNA sequence: TGTGCCAGCAGCTTCCGGGGAGATAAATACGAGCAGTACTTC. The encoded protein is CASSFRGDKYEQYF.

The V gene is TRBV9, the J gene TRBJ2-1; D uncertain. The CDR3 extends over 14 amino acids. Germline values: CDR1 SGDLS, CDR2 YYNGEE. The ends were cut back, 4 bases at V and 7 bases at J, with 15 bases in the middle. This CDR3 is CASSPRVERNEQFF. For the CDR3, the DNA is TGTGCCAGCAGCCCCCGGGTAGAGAGGAATGAGCAGTTCTTC.

This chain's CDR3 is CASRTSKLYNEQFF. The CDR3 nucleotides are TGTGCCAGCAGGACTAGCAAGCTATACAATGAGCAGTTCTTC. V and J are TRBV11-3 and TRBJ2-1; TRBD2 matches 7 bases. The V gene's germline CDR1 is SGHNT and CDR2 YENEEA. The CDR3 has 14 amino acids. The V and J ends lost 6 bases and 4 bases, in that order; junction bases with no gene match: 6.

The CDR3 bases are TGTGCCAGCAGCCCCGAGGGACAGAGCTACGAGCAGTACTTC. Encoded protein: CASSPEGQSYEQYF. The chain couples TRBV7-3 to TRBJ2-7; 7 nucleotides agree with TRBD1. From germline, CDR1 is SGHTA and CDR2 FQGTGA. After removal of 5 bases from V and 3 bases from J, the junction contained 7 bases not matched to a gene. The CDR3 is 14 amino acids.

V is TRBV6-5 and J is TRBJ2-3; possibly TRBD1 for D (5 bases). V gave up 0 bases and J gave up 4 bases, with 8 bases separating them. Germline V gives CDR1 MNHEY, CDR2 SVGAGI. CDR3 length equals 14 residues. The CDR3 DNA reads as TGTGCCAGCAGTTACTCCAGGGCCCCAGATACGCAGTATTTT. This sequence encodes CASSYSRAPDTQYF.

The chain employs TRBV18 and TRBJ2-2, with D possibly TRBD1 on 6 matching bases. CDR3 length: 14 amino acids. Germline loops: CDR1 KGHSH, CDR2 LQKENI. The germline V and J ends were trimmed by 7 bases and 2 bases, with 11 bases remaining between them. This CDR3 reads CASWDIRNTGELFF. The CDR3 coding sequence is TGTGCCAGCTGGGACATTCGCAACACCGGGGAGCTGTTTTTT.

The chain uses TRBV5-4 and TRBJ2-5, with a possible D match to TRBD2 (6 bases). CDR3 length equals 17 residues. Trimming cost V 4 bases and J 1 base, with 20 bases left between them. Germline loops: CDR1 SGHNT, CDR2 YYREEE (reference sequence). The DNA for the CDR3 is TGTGCCAGCAGCGATCGGGACTCTGGGTGGTCCCAAGAGACCCAGTACTTC. Amino acids: CASSDRDSGWSQETQYF.